These 28 T cell receptor beta chains were all obtained from the same sample, sequenced in a study of blood T cells in healthy people across ages. A second PCR of about 7 to 11 cycles used a sample-barcoded 5' primer and a J-beta primer mix. TCRdb passed the 5' RACE reads through MiXCR, listing each CDR3 protein once. Of about 290,000 distinct CDR3 sequences in the sample, about 25% are singletons; the top ten hold about 30%. The source material was blood. The origin of the receptors is a woman aged 70-85 years in good health.

This clonotype was seen only a few times. V usage is TRBV28 and J usage is TRBJ1-1; a possible D gene is TRBD1 (5 bases). V lost 3 bases and J lost 3, with 14 bases in between. From germline, CDR1 is MDHEN and CDR2 SYDVKM. The CDR3 covers 15 residues. CDR3 coding DNA: TGTGCCAGCAGTTTTTGGGGGTTCGGGGACACTGAAGCTTTCTTT. This encodes CASSFWGFGDTEAFF.

The CDR3 reads CASSSYGENIQYF. CDR3 nucleotide sequence: TGTGCCAGCAGCTCCTACGGGGAAAACATTCAGTACTTC. The rearrangement links TRBV7-3 to TRBJ2-4; a possible D gene is TRBD2 (5 bases). This CDR3 spans 13 amino acids. V lost 4 bases to trimming and J lost 5 bases, with 9 bases between them. CDR1 SGHTA and CDR2 FQGTGA come from the germline V gene.

CDR3 region: CASSLVLNEKLFF. As DNA, the CDR3 is TGTGCCAGCAGCTTGGTCCTTAATGAAAAACTGTTTTTT. The chain couples TRBV5-5 to TRBJ1-4; D not resolved. The CDR3 is 13 amino acids. The ends were cut back, 0 bases at V and 4 bases at J, with 4 bases in the middle. CDR1 is SGHKS and CDR2 is YYEKEE in the germline V gene (reference sequence).

The CDR3 sequence is CASSVLGGGEQYF. The CDR3 DNA reads as TGTGCCAGCAGCGTCCTTGGGGGCGGCGAGCAGTACTTC. V and J are TRBV9 and TRBJ2-7; tentative D call: TRBD1 (6 bases). V lost 2 bases and J lost 6, with 12 bases in between. Looked up from germline, CDR1 is SGDLS and CDR2 is YYNGEE. The CDR3 covers 13 residues.

The V call is TRBV19, the J call TRBJ2-5; maybe TRBD2 (5 bases). This CDR3 has 15 amino acids. Germline CDR1 and CDR2: LNHDA and SQIVND (reference sequence). V was cut by 3 bases and J by 4 bases, with 15 bases left in between. The CDR3 sequence is CASSIGRGWGETQYF. The CDR3 region has the DNA TGTGCCAGTAGTATCGGCCGAGGGTGGGGAGAGACCCAGTACTTC.

This clonotype was found a few times. The rearrangement uses TRBV20-1 and TRBJ1-4, with 9 positions matching TRBD1. V was pared by 6 bases and J by 5 bases, with 4 bases of the junction left unmatched. Germline CDR1 is DFQATT and CDR2 is SNEGSKA (reference sequence). This CDR3 spans 13 amino acids. CDR3 protein: CSAPGQGNEKLFF. CDR3 bases: TGCAGTGCCCCCGGACAGGGGAATGAAAAACTGTTTTTT.

This clonotype appeared once. The V call is TRBV2, the J call TRBJ1-3; D gene ambiguous. Trimming pared 3 bases from V and 0 bases from J, leaving 12 bases between. Germline V gene sequence: CDR1 SNHLY, CDR2 FYNNEI. There are 16 residues in the CDR3. The CDR3: CASSEGRSNSGNTIYF. The CDR3 DNA sequence: TGTGCCAGCAGTGAGGGCAGGTCAAACTCTGGAAACACCATATATTTT.

This clonotype has more than one count but fewer than ten. The junction and the germline gene differ at one end; a read error may be behind it. The chain couples TRBV12-3 or TRBV12-4 to TRBJ1-5; 8 bases are a match to TRBD1. This CDR3 comprises 16 residues. The CDR3 spells CASRSQGGRGNQPQHF. The CDR3 DNA is TGTGCTAGCAGGTCACAGGGGGGACGGGGCAATCAGCCCCAGCATTTT.

The chain recombines TRBV27 with TRBJ1-5; a possible D gene is TRBD1 (6 bases). CDR1 and CDR2 from the germline V gene are MNHEY and SMNVEV (reference sequence). The CDR3 spans 18 residues. V was pared by 11 bases and J by 3 bases, with 29 bases between. The CDR3 loop reads CAPTADRRCSPDNQPQHF. The CDR3 nucleotides read TGTGCCCCCACCGCTGACAGGCGATGTAGCCCCGACAATCAGCCCCAGCATTTT.

Ten or more counts support this clonotype. The chain uses TRBV5-1 and TRBJ1-2; D remains unclear. Germline assignment: CDR1 SGHRS and CDR2 YFSETQ. CDR3 size: 11 residues. Trimming stripped 4 bases from V and 7 bases from J, with 8 bases between. The CDR3 is CASSDTSGYTF. Written as DNA, the CDR3 is TGCGCCAGCAGCGATACAAGTGGCTACACCTTC.

This clonotype was recorded at least ten times. This rearrangement joins TRBV7-6 to TRBJ2-3; D not resolved. CDR1 is SGHVS, CDR2 FNYEAQ, per germline. The germline V and J ends were trimmed by 2 bases and 1 base, with 4 bases remaining between them. CDR3 length: 13 residues. This chain's CDR3 is CASSLRRTDTQYF. CDR3 sequence (DNA): TGTGCCAGCAGCTTAAGGCGCACAGATACGCAGTATTTT. The variable domain in full, completed from reference TRBV7-6 and TRBJ2-3, reads GAGVSQSPRYKVTKRGQDVALRCDPISGHVSLYWYRQALGQGPEFLTYFNYEAQQDKSGLPNDRFSAERPEGSISTLTIQRTEQRDSAMYRCASSLRRTDTQYFGPGTRLTVL.

This rearrangement joins TRBV7-8 to TRBJ2-1; D is perhaps TRBD2 (6 bases). Trimming removed 5 bases at V and 8 bases at J, with 19 bases between. CDR3 length: 15 residues. Germline V gene lookup returns CDR1 SGHVS and CDR2 FQNEAQ. CDR3 nucleotides: TGTGCCAGCAGCCCCCCCGAGGGAGGTTTACATGAGCAGTTCTTC. Translation: CASSPPEGGLHEQFF.

This clonotype was observed a handful of times. This chain joins TRBV6-2 or TRBV6-3 and TRBJ2-5, with 9 bases fitting TRBD2. The J call may be faulty, since TRBJ2-7 better matches the DNA end. Germline-derived CDR1 and CDR2 are MNHEY and SVGEGT. The CDR3 has 13 amino acids. DNA of the CDR3: TGTGCCAGCAGTTATAGCGGGAGTTGCGAGCAGTACTTC. Amino acid sequence: CASSYSGSCEQYF.

The V call is TRBV10-3, the J call TRBJ2-5, with D perhaps being TRBD1 or TRBD2 (5 bases each). This CDR3 region has 18 residues. CDR1 is ENHRY, CDR2 SYGVKD, per germline. V lost 0 bases and J 0 bases, leaving 17 bases between the germline ends. In DNA form, the CDR3 reads TGTGCCATCAGTGAGTCACTAGTACAGGCGGAAGACCAAGAGACCCAGTACTTC. This sequence encodes CAISESLVQAEDQETQYF.

This sequence joins TRBV4-1 and TRBJ2-1; D is perhaps TRBD1 or TRBD2 (7 bases each). The germline V gene has CDR1 MGHRA and CDR2 YSYEKL. The CDR3 length is 14 residues. V was pared by 5 bases and J by 7 bases, with 15 bases between. CDR3 sequence reads: CASSTGEGANEQFF. The CDR3 coding sequence is TGCGCCAGCAGCACAGGGGAGGGTGCAAATGAGCAGTTCTTC.

V and J are TRBV19 and TRBJ2-1, with D unclear. This CDR3 comprises 16 residues. The germline V gene encodes CDR1 LNHDA and CDR2 SQIVND (reference sequence). Trimming removed 3 bases from V and 4 bases from J, with 16 bases in between. The CDR3 spells CASSMNEVLSYNEQFF. CDR3 DNA: TGTGCCAGTAGTATGAACGAGGTTTTATCATACAATGAGCAGTTCTTC.

This clonotype was seen once. The V call is TRBV28, the J call TRBJ2-7, with 7 positions matching TRBD1. V gave up 11 bases and J gave up 5 bases; unmatched junction bases: 9. In germline, CDR1 is MDHEN, CDR2 SYDVKM. The CDR3 contains 12 residues. CDR3 region: CAVRQGRHEQYF. CDR3 nucleotide sequence: TGTGCCGTGAGACAGGGCCGCCACGAGCAGTACTTC.

This clonotype appeared a few times. At one end, the junction sequence differs from germline, possibly due to a read error. This chain uses TRBV12-3 or TRBV12-4 with TRBJ2-4; no clear D. The CDR3 runs to 16 residues. The DNA for the CDR3 is TGTGCCAGCACTTTACGGTCTTTCCTAGCCAAAAACATTCAGTACTTC. It yields the protein CASTLRSFLAKNIQYF.

Worth noting for this clonotype: This may stem from a read error, because a much larger clone lies one nucleotide away. J is TRBJ2-7 and V is TRBV20-1; possible D gene TRBD1, 6 bases. Germline lookup yields CDR1 DFQATT and CDR2 SNEGSKA (reference sequence). This CDR3 comprises 15 residues. Written as DNA, the CDR3 is TGCAGTGCAAACGGCGGGCAGGGGTGGACCTACGGGCAGTACTTC. It yields the protein CSANGGQGWTYGQYF.

The chain has TRBV7-3 and TRBJ2-1; no definite D call. The V gene lost 1 base and the J gene lost 8 bases, with 15 bases spanning the gap. This CDR3 contains 15 residues. The germline V gene encodes CDR1 SGHTA and CDR2 FQGTGA. This CDR3 reads CASSLIRPEKHEQFF. The CDR3 DNA follows: TGTGCCAGCAGCTTAATCCGCCCCGAGAAACATGAGCAGTTCTTC.

This clonotype was seen more than once but under ten times. The chain has TRBV28 and TRBJ2-1; 13 bases match TRBD2. The trim removed 3 bases at V and 2 bases at J, leaving 10 bases unmatched. This CDR3 has 19 amino acids. Germline CDR1 and CDR2: MDHEN and SYDVKM. The CDR3 nucleotides are TGTGCCAGCAGTTTCTCAAGGACTAGCGGGAGTGGGGCCTACAATGAGCAGTTCTTC. Its translation is CASSFSRTSGSGAYNEQFF.

This rearrangement joins TRBV9 to TRBJ2-1, with 9 positions matching TRBD2. CDR3 size: 15 residues. After removal of 0 bases from V and 5 bases from J, the junction contained 3 bases not matched to a gene. Per germline, CDR1 SGDLS and CDR2 YYNGEE. The CDR3 reads CASSVEGGRDNEQFF. CDR3 coding DNA: TGTGCCAGCAGCGTAGAAGGCGGGAGGGACAATGAGCAGTTCTTC.

This clonotype was counted many times. This chain links TRBV5-1 with TRBJ2-1; 7 positions agree with TRBD2. Per the germline V gene, CDR1 is SGHRS and CDR2 is YFSETQ. V trimming: 3 bases; J trimming: 6 bases; junction bases outside the gene matches: 9. CDR3 size: 15 residues. CDR3 in amino acids: CASSSAGTKANEQFF. The CDR3 DNA is TGCGCCAGCAGCTCAGCCGGGACTAAGGCCAATGAGCAGTTCTTC. Looking up the rest from reference TRBV5-1 and TRBJ2-1 gives the full variable domain: KAGVTQTPRYLIKTRGQQVTLSCSPISGHRSVSWYQQTPGQGLQFLFEYFSETQRNKGNFPGRFSGRQFSNSRSEMNVSTLELGDSALYLCASSSAGTKANEQFFGPGTRLTVL.

The rearrangement uses TRBV6-6 and TRBJ1-1; tentative D call: TRBD1 (5 bases). V lost 5 bases, J lost 5 bases, and 15 bases lay in between. The CDR3 contains 14 residues. In germline, CDR1 is MNHNY, CDR2 SVGAGI (reference sequence). This CDR3 reads CASSDQQEGTEAFF. The CDR3 region has the DNA TGTGCCAGCAGTGACCAACAGGAGGGGACTGAAGCTTTCTTT.

The V gene is TRBV7-2, the J gene TRBJ2-3; D call uncertain. The CDR3 runs to 15 residues. Germline values: CDR1 SGHTA, CDR2 FQGNSA. The ends were cut back, 4 bases at V and 7 bases at J, with 18 bases in the middle. The DNA of the CDR3 is TGTGCCAGCAGCTCGAGCGTCTCGGGCCTGCATACGCAGTATTTT. Amino acids: CASSSSVSGLHTQYF.

This clonotype was seen only once. This sequence joins TRBV7-3 and TRBJ2-3; 7 bases agree with TRBD2. Germline values: CDR1 SGHTA, CDR2 FQGTGA. The ends lost 5 bases at V and 0 bases at J; junction bases unmatched: 8. CDR3 length: 16 amino acids. The CDR3 nucleotides are TGTGCCAGCAGCCGACGACCGGGGGGTAGCACAGATACGCAGTATTTT. It codes for CASSRRPGGSTDTQYF.

This chain connects TRBV20-1 to TRBJ2-2; D not resolved. In germline, CDR1 is DFQATT, CDR2 SNEGSKA (reference sequence). This CDR3 has 15 amino acids. Trimming took 0 bases from V and 2 from J, leaving 10 bases between them. CDR3 residues: CSARDFRFNTGELFF. The CDR3, as DNA: TGCAGTGCTAGAGATTTCAGGTTCAACACCGGGGAGCTGTTTTTT.

The rearrangement links TRBV5-1 to TRBJ2-7; 7 bases are a match to TRBD1. Trimming took 4 bases from V and 1 from J; bases not matched to a gene: 5. CDR3 size: 14 residues. Germline loops: CDR1 SGHRS, CDR2 YFSETQ. CDR3: CASSQGDVSYEQYF. Here the CDR3 DNA reads TGCGCCAGCAGCCAGGGGGACGTTTCCTACGAGCAGTACTTC.